Shown below are 10 T cell receptor beta chains from a single sample sequenced in a study of early stage breast cancer tumors. Profiling relied on immunoSEQ multiplex PCR, and the TCRdb table lists in-frame clones only, not all of them. This table holds almost 55,000 clones, 80% to 95% found once. The specimen was blood. The receptors come from a person aged 65-85 years with breast cancer.

The chain uses TRBV30 and TRBJ1-6, with TRBD1 as a possible D gene (6 bases). Looked up from germline, CDR1 is GTSNPN and CDR2 is SVGIG (reference sequence). This CDR3 has 15 amino acids. Trimming left V 0 bases short and J 9 bases short, with 15 bases between. Written as DNA, the CDR3 is TGTGCCTGGAGTGTACGTGGGGGCAACATTTCACCCCTCCACTTT. Its protein product is CAWSVRGGNISPLHF.

This clone was picked up one time. The V call is TRBV6-4, the J call TRBJ2-6; D unresolved. The CDR3 is 16 residues long. With 4 bases removed from V and 0 bases from J, the gap between germline ends came to 10 bases. CDR1 is MRHNA and CDR2 is SNTAGT in the germline V gene. CDR3 DNA sequence: TGTGCCAGCAGTGGCCACAGTCTCTCTGGGGCCAACGTCCTGACTTTC. Protein sequence: CASSGHSLSGANVLTF.

This clone appeared a single time. This rearrangement joins TRBV5-1 to TRBJ2-3; D remains ambiguous. Germline V gives CDR1 SGHRS, CDR2 YFSETQ. The CDR3 has 15 residues. V shed 0 bases and J shed 0 bases, with 8 bases lying between them. The CDR3 loop reads CASSLALTSTDTQYF. Written as DNA, the CDR3 is TGCGCCAGCAGCTTGGCGTTGACTAGCACAGATACGCAGTATTTT.

The rearrangement links TRBV5-4 to TRBJ1-5; possibly TRBD1 for D (6 bases). Germline CDR1 is SGHNT and CDR2 is YYREEE (reference sequence). Trimming pared 0 bases from V and 0 bases from J, leaving 13 bases between. The CDR3 totals 17 residues. Here the CDR3 DNA reads TGTGCCAGCAGCTTGGATGGGACACTCTCTAGCAATCAGCCCCAGCATTTT. This translates into CASSLDGTLSSNQPQHF.

The chain is built from TRBV9 and TRBJ2-2; tentative D call: TRBD2 (5 bases). This CDR3 is 14 amino acids long. Trimming took 6 bases from V and 0 from J, leaving 9 bases between them. Germline V gene sequence: CDR1 SGDLS, CDR2 YYNGEE. The CDR3 is CASNRETNTGELFF. The CDR3 bases are TGTGCCAGCAATCGGGAAACGAACACCGGGGAGCTGTTTTTT.

CDR3 nucleotides: TGTGCCAGCTCCGTTACCGGGGAGCTGTTTTTT. Protein sequence: CASSVTGELFF. The rearrangement uses TRBV6-6 and TRBJ2-2; no reliable D call. V was pared by 8 bases and J by 5 bases, with 6 bases between. The CDR3 extends over 11 amino acids. CDR1 is MNHNY, CDR2 SVGAGI, per germline (reference sequence).

The chain has TRBV30 and TRBJ2-5, with TRBD1 matching 8 bases. This CDR3 region has 16 residues. J was trimmed by 5 bases and V by 1 base; bases with no gene match: 12. From germline, CDR1 is GTSNPN and CDR2 SVGIG (reference sequence). For the CDR3, the DNA is TGTGCCTGGAGTGCCCCGGGGGCAGGGGGCAAGGAGACCCAGTACTTC. Translating gives CAWSAPGAGGKETQYF.

CDR3 amino acids: CASSSLEGGWYEQYF. The CDR3 DNA sequence: TGTGCCAGCAGTTCCCTCGAGGGAGGATGGTACGAGCAGTACTTC. J is TRBJ2-7 and V is TRBV27, with D possibly matching TRBD2 (6 bases). Germline assignment: CDR1 MNHEY and CDR2 SMNVEV (reference sequence). The CDR3 extends over 15 amino acids. Deletions cut 4 bases from V and 4 bases from J, with 17 bases between.

The CDR3 sequence: CASSLELAGRAYNEQFF. In DNA, the CDR3 is TGTGCCAGCAGCTTAGAGCTGGCAGGGAGGGCCTACAATGAGCAGTTCTTC. The chain carries TRBV11-2 and TRBJ2-1; TRBD2 aligns across 7 bases. CDR3 length: 17 amino acids. Germline lookup yields CDR1 SGHAT and CDR2 FQNNGV. Germline trimming cut 0 bases from V and 2 bases from J; bases unmatched to any gene: 7.

This chain connects TRBV19 to TRBJ1-2; D gene uncertain. The CDR3 runs to 13 residues. V lost 3 bases and J 7 bases, leaving 12 bases between the germline ends. Germline V gene data show CDR1 as LNHDA and CDR2 as SQIVND (reference sequence). The CDR3 protein is CASSIDGDGGYTF. The CDR3, as DNA: TGTGCCAGTAGTATCGACGGAGATGGTGGCTACACCTTC.